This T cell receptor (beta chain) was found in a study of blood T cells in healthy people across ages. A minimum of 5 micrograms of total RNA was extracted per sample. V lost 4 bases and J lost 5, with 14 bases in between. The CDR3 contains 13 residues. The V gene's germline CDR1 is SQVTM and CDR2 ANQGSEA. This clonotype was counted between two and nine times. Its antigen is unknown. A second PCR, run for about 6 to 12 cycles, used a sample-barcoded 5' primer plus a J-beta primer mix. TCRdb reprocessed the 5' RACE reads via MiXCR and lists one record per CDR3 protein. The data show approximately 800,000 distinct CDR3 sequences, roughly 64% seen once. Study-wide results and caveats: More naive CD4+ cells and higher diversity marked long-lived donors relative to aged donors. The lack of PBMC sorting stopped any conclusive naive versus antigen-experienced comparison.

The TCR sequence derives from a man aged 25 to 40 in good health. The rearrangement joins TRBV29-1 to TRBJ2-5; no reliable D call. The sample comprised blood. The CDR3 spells CSVGVGVGETQYF. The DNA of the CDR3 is TGCAGCGTTGGAGTAGGAGTCGGGGAGACCCAGTACTTC. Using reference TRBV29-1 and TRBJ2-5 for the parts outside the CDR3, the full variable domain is SAVISQKPSRDICQRGTSLTIQCQVDSQVTMMFWYRQQPGQSLTLIATANQGSEATYESGFVIDKFPISRPNLTFSTLTVSNMSPEDSSIYLCSVGVGVGETQYFGPGTRLLVL.